This T cell receptor (beta chain) was identified during a study of technical replicates of blood from a few donors. The germline gives CDR1 SGHRS, CDR2 YFSETQ. V gave up 5 bases and J gave up 7 bases; unmatched junction bases: 9. CDR3 size: 15 residues. Clones were read by immunoSEQ multiplex PCR, and TCRdb kept only the in-frame ones, dropping some. In the table there are almost 70,000 clones, 90% to 95% of which are singletons. This sequence joins TRBV5-1 and TRBJ1-6; 7 nucleotides match TRBD1. Sequencing used PBMCs. The sequence was obtained from a human donor in good health. Some clones in this sample may be carry-over from other donors' samples. This CDR3 is CASSLRGQENSPLHF. The CDR3 nucleotides are TGCGCCAGCAGTCTCCGAGGACAGGAGAATTCACCCCTCCACTTT.